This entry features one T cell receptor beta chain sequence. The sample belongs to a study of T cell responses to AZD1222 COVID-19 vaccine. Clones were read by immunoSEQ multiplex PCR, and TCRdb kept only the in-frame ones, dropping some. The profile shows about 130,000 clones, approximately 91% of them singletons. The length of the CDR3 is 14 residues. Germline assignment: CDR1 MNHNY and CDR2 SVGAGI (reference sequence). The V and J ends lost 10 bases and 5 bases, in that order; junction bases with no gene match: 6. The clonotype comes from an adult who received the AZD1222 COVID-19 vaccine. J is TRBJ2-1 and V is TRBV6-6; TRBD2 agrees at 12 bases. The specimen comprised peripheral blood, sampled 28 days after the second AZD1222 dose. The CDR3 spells CATGLAGGHNEQFF. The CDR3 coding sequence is TGTGCCACAGGCCTAGCGGGGGGGCACAATGAGCAGTTCTTC.